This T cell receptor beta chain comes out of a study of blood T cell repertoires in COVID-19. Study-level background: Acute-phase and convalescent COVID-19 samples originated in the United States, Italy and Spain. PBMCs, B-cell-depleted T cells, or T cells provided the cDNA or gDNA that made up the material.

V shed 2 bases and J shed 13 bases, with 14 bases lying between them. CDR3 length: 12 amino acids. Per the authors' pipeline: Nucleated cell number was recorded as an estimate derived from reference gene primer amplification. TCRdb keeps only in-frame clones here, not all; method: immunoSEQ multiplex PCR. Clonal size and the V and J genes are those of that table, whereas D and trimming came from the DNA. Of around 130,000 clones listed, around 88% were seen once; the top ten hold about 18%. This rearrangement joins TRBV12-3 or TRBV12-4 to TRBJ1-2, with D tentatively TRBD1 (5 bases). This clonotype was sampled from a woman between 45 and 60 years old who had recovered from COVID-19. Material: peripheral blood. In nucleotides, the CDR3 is TGTGCCAGCAGTTTATCCGGACAACATTCCACCTTC. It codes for CASSLSGQHSTF.